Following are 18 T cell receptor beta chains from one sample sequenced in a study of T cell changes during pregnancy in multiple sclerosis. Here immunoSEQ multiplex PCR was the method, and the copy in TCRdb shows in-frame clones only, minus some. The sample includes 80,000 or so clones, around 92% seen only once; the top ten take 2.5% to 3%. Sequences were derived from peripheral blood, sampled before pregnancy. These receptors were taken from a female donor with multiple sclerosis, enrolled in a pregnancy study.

The CDR3 DNA is TGTGCCAGCGGGAGAGCTAGCACAGATACGCAGTATTTT. It is translated as CASGRASTDTQYF. The chain has TRBV28 and TRBJ2-3, with a tentative D call TRBD2 (5 bases). Germline CDR1 is MDHEN and CDR2 is SYDVKM. The CDR3 extends over 13 amino acids. Trimming cost V 8 bases and J 0 bases, with 9 bases left between them.

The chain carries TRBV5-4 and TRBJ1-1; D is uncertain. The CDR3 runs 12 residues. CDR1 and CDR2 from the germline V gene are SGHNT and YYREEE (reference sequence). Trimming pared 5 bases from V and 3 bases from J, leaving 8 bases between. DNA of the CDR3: TGTGCCAGCAGGTTTCGTGACACTGAAGCTTTCTTT. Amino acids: CASRFRDTEAFF. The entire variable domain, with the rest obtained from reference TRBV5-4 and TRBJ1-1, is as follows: ETGVTQSPTHLIKTRGQQVTLRCSSQSGHNTVSWYQQALGQGPQFIFQYYREEENGRGNFPPRFSGLQFPNYSSELNVNALELDDSALYLCASRFRDTEAFFGQGTRLTVV.

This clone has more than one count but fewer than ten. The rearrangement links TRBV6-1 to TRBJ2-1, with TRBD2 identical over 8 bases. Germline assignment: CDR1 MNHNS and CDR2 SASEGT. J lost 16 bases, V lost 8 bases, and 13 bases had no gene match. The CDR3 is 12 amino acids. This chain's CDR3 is CASASGSNRGFF. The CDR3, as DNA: TGTGCCAGCGCCAGCGGGAGTAATAGGGGATTCTTC.

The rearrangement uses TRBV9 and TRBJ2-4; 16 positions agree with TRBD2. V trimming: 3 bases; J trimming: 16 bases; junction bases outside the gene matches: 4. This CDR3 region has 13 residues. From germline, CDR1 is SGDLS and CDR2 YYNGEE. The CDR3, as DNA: TGTGCCAGCAGCGGGGGACTAGCGGGAGGGATTTACTTC. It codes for CASSGGLAGGIYF.

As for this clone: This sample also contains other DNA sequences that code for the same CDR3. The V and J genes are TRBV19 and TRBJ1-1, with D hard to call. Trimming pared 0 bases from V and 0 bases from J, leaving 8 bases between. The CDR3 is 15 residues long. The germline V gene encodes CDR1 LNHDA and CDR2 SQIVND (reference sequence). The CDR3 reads CASSIDGGMNTEAFF. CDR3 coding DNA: TGTGCCAGTAGTATAGATGGCGGGATGAACACTGAAGCTTTCTTT. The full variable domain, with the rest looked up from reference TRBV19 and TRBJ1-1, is DGGITQSPKYLFRKEGQNVTLSCEQNLNHDAMYWYRQDPGQGLRLIYYSQIVNDFQKGDIAEGYSVSREKKESFPLTVTSAQKNPTAFYLCASSIDGGMNTEAFFGQGTRLTVV.

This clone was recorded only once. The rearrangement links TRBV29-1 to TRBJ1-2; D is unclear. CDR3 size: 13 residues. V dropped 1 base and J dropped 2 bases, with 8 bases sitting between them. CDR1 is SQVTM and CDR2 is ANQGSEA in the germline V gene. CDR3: CSVEGQLNYGYTF. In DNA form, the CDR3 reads TGCAGCGTTGAAGGGCAGTTAAACTATGGCTACACCTTC.

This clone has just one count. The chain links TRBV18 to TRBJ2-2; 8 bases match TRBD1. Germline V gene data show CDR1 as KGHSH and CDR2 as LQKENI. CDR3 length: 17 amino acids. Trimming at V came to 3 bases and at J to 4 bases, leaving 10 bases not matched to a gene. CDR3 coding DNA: TGTGCCAGCTCACCGAAGGACGGACAGGGAGGCACCGGGGAGCTGTTTTTT. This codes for CASSPKDGQGGTGELFF.

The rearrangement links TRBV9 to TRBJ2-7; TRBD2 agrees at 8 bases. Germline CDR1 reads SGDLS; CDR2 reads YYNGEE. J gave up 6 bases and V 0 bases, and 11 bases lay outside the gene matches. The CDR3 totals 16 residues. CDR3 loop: CASSVVGPAGEGEQYF. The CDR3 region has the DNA TGTGCCAGCAGCGTAGTGGGTCCAGCGGGAGAAGGCGAGCAGTACTTC.

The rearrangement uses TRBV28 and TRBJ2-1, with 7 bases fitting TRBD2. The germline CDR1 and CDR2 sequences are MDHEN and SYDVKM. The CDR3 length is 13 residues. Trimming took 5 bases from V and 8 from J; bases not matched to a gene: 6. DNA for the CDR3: TGTGCCAGCAGTCTAGGGAGGGGTGATGAGCAGTTCTTC. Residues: CASSLGRGDEQFF.

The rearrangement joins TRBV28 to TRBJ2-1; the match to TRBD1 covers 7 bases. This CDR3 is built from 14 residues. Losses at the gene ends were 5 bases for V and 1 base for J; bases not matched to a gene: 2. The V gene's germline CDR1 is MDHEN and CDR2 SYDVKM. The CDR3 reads CASSPGQSYNEQFF. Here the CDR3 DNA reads TGTGCCAGCAGTCCGGGACAGTCCTACAATGAGCAGTTCTTC.

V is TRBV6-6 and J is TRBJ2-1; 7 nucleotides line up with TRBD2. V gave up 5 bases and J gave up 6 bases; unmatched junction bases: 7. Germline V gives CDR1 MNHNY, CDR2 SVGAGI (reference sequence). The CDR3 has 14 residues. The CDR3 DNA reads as TGTGCCAGCAGTCGTCTCGGGACTACCAATGAGCAGTTCTTC. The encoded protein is CASSRLGTTNEQFF.

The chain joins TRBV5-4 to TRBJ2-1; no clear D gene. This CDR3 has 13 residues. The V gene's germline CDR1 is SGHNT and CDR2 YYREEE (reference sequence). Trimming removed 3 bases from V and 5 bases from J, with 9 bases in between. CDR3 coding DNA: TGTGCCAGCAGCTCTCTTCCCGACAATGAGCAGTTCTTC. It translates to CASSSLPDNEQFF.

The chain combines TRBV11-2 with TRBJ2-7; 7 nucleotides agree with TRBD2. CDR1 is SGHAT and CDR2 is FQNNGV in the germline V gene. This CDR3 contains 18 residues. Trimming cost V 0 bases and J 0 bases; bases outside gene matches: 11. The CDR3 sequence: CASSLDFAAGVLSYEQYF. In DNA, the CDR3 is TGTGCCAGCAGCTTAGATTTCGCGGCGGGAGTGCTCTCCTACGAGCAGTACTTC.

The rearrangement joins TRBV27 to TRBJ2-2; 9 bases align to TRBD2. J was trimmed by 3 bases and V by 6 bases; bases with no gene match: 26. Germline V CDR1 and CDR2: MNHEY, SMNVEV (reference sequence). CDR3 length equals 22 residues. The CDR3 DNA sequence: TGTGCCAGCAGATCGGATGGGGCCCCGGGACTAGCAGGCCTAGCTCACACCGGGGAGCTGTTTTTT. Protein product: CASRSDGAPGLAGLAHTGELFF.

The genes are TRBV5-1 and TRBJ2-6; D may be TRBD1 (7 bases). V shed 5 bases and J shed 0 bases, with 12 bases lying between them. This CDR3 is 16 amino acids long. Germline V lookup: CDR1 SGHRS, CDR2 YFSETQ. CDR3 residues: CASREGAGSGANVLTF. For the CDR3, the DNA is TGCGCCAGCAGGGAGGGGGCGGGCTCTGGGGCCAACGTCCTGACTTTC.

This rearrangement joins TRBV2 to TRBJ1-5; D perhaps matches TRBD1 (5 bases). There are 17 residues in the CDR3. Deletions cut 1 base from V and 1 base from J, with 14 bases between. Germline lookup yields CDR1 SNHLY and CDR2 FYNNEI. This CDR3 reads CASSEGRGRVSNQPQHF. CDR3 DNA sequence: TGTGCCAGCAGTGAAGGGAGGGGTAGGGTGAGCAATCAGCCCCAGCATTTT.

The CDR3 here is CASRRTGGYQPQHF. The CDR3 DNA reads as TGTGCCAGCAGACGGACAGGAGGGTATCAGCCCCAGCATTTT. J is TRBJ1-5 and V is TRBV27; 7 nucleotides match TRBD1. V shed 6 bases, J shed 5 bases, and the junction held 7 bases outside the gene matches. Germline loops: CDR1 MNHEY, CDR2 SMNVEV (reference sequence). The length of the CDR3 is 14 residues.

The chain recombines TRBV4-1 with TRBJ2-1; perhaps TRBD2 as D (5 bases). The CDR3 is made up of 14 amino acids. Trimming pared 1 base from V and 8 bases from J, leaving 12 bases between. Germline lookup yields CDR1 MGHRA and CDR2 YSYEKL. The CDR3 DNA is TGCGCCAGCAGCCAAGTTTTCCTAGCTGATGAGCAGTTCTTC. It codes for CASSQVFLADEQFF.